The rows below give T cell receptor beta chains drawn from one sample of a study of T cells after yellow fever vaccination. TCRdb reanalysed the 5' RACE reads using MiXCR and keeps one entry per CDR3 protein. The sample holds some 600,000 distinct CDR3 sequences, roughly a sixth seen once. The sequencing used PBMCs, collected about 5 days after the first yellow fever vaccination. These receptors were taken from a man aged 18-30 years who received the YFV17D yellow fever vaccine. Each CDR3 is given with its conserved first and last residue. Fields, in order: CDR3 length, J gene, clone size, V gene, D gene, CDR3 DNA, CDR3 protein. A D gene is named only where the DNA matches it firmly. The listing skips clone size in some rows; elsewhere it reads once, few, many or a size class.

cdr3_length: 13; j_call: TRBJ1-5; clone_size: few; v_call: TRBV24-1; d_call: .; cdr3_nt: TGTGCCACGAGACACTATAGCAATCAGCCCCAGCATTTT; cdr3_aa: CATRHYSNQPQHF
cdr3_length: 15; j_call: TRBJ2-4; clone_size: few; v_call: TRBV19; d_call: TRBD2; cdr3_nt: TGTGCCAGTAGTATAAGCGGGGTAGCCAAAAACATTCAGTACTTC; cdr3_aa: CASSISGVAKNIQYF
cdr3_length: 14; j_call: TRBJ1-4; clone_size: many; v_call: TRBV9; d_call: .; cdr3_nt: TGTGCCAGCAGCGCCGGGACGTATAATGAAAAACTGTTTTTT; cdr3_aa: CASSAGTYNEKLFF
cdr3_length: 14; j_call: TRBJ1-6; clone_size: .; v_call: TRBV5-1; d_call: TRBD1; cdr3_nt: TGCGCCAGCAGCGGAGGGGGACAGGACTCACCCCTCCACTTT; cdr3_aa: CASSGGGQDSPLHF
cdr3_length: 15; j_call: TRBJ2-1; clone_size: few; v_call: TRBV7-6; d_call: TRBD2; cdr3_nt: TGTGCCAGCAGTCCGGGACTAGCCTCCTACAATGAGCAGTTCTTC; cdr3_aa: CASSPGLASYNEQFF
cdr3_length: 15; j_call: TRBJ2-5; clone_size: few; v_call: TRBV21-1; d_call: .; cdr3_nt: TGTGCCAGCATCCCCCGCCAGGGCCGGGGAGAGACCCAGTACTTC; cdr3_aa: CASIPRQGRGETQYF
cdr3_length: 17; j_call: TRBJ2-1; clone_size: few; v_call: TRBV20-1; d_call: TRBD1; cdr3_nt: TGCAGTGCTTTCCCCCCACAGGGGTCTAGTTCCTACAATGAGCAGTTCTTC; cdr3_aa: CSAFPPQGSSSYNEQFF
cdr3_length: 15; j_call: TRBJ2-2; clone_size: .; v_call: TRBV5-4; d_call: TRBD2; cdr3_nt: TGTGCCAGCAGCTTGGTCGGGGGGGGTCCCGGGGAGCTGTTTTTT; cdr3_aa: CASSLVGGGPGELFF
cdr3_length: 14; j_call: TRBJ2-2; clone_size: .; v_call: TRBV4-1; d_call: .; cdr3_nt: TGCGCCAGCAGCCAATACAGGGAGAACGGGGAGCTGTTTTTT; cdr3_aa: CASSQYRENGELFF
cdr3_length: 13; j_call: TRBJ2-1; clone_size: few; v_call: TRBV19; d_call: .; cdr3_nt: TGTGCCAGTAGCAGGACAGCCTACAATGAGCAGTTCTTC; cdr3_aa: CASSRTAYNEQFF
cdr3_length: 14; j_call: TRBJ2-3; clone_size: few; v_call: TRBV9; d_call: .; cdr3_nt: TGTGCCAGCAGCGTAGATTGGAGCACAGATACGCAGTATTTT; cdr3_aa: CASSVDWSTDTQYF
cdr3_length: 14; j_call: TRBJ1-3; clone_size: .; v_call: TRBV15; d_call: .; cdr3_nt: TGTGCCACCAGCAGAGGACCCGGCTTAAACACCATATATTTT; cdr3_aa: CATSRGPGLNTIYF
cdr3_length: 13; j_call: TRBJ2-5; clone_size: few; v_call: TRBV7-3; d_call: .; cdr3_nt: TGTGCCAGCAGTTACGGGTGGAGGGAGACCCAGTACTTC; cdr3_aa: CASSYGWRETQYF
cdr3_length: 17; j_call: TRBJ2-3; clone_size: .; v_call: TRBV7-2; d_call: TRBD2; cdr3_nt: TGTGCCAGCAGCTTAGCATCGGCGGGGGGGCCATTAAGTACGCAGTATTTT; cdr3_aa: CASSLASAGGPLSTQYF
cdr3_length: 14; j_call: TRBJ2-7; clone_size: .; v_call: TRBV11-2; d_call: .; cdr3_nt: TGTGCCAGCAGCTTCCCGGTGAGCTCCTACGAGCAGTACTTC; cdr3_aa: CASSFPVSSYEQYF
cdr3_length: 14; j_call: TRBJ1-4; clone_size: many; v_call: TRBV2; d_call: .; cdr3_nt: TGTGCCAGCAATAACCGGGACAAAAATGAAAAACTGTTTTTT; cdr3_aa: CASNNRDKNEKLFF
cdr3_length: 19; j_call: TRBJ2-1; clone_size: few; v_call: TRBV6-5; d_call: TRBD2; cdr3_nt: TGTGCCAGCAGTTACTCAGGGACTAGCGGGGGGGCCCCCTACAATGAGCAGTTCTTC; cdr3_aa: CASSYSGTSGGAPYNEQFF
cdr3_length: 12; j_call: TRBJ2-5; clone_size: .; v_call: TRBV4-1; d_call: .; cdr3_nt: TGCGCCAGCAGTAGAGGGATGGAGACCCAGTACTTC; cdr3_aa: CASSRGMETQYF
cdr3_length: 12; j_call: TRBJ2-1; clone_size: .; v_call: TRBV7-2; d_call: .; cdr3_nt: TGTGCCAGCACCGAAGCTGGGTATGAGCAGTTCTTC; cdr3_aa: CASTEAGYEQFF
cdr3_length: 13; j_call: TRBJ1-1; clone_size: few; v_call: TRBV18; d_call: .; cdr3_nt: TGTGCCAGCTCCCCCGACCCGAACACTGAAGCTTTCTTT; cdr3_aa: CASSPDPNTEAFF
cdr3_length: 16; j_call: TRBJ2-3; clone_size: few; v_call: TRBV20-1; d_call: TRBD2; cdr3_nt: TGCAGTGCTACGTCTCGAAGGACTAGCGGGGAAGATACGCAGTATTTT; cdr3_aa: CSATSRRTSGEDTQYF
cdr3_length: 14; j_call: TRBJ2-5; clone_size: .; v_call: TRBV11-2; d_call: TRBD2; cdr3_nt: TGTGCCAGCAGCTCCAATCAGGGAGGGGAGACCCAGTACTTC; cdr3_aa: CASSSNQGGETQYF